This T cell receptor beta chain was profiled in a study of regulatory T cells in long-lasting Graves disease. General study results and limits: TRBV28 was favored in persistent disease, as were TRBJ1-2 and TRBJ2-5. Patients with persistent disease shared 2,741 public clonotypes, outpacing the approximately 920 shared by new patients.

This clonotype was recorded at least ten times. Its antigen is as yet unknown. Documented time point: newly diagnosed GD, antithyroid drugs for less than 3 months. Isolated PBMC RNA provided the starting material for the TCR library. Construction of TCR beta libraries relied on iRepertoire HTBI primers and on Arm-PCR targeting CDR3 regions. TCRdb re-analysed the multiplex PCR reads in MiXCR, keeping a single row per CDR3 protein. The sample has roughly 560,000 distinct CDR3 sequences, about 16% seen once. CDR3 size: 17 residues. Germline V gives CDR1 LGHNA, CDR2 YNFKEQ. Trimming at V came to 3 bases and at J to 2 bases, leaving 5 bases not matched to a gene. The same data also contributed to another study, on T cells in Graves' hyperthyroidism and ophthalmopathy.

Sequenced material: peripheral blood mononuclear cells (PBMCs), taken at new diagnosis, from a patient treated with antithyroid drugs. The chain is built from TRBV4-2 and TRBJ2-3; 13 nucleotides line up with TRBD2. This sequence originates from a woman aged 35 to 60 with Graves disease. For the CDR3, the DNA is TGTGCCAGCAGCCATCCGGGACTAGCGGGACCCACAGATACGCAGTATTTT. Translation: CASSHPGLAGPTDTQYF.